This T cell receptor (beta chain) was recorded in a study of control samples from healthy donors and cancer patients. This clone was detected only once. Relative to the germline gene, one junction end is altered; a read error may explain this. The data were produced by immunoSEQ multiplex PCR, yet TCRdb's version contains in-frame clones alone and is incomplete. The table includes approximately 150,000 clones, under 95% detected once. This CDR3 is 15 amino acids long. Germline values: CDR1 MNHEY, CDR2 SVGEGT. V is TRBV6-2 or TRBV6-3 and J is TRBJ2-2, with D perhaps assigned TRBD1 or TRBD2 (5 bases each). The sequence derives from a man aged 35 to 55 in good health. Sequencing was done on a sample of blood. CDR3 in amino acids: CASSSGLGRHRGAVF. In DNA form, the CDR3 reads TGTGCCAGCAGCTCCGGCTTGGGGCGGCACCGGGGAGCTGTTTTT.